This record concerns one T cell receptor beta chain sequence. This specimen comes from a study of blood T cell repertoires in COVID-19. Using immunoSEQ multiplex PCR, the repertoire was profiled, and TCRdb retains in-frame clones only, with some absent. The table has 190,000 or so clones, 86% seen once. Germline values: CDR1 SGHDT, CDR2 YYEEEE. V dropped 0 bases and J dropped 2 bases, with 8 bases sitting between them. This CDR3 comprises 14 residues. Sequenced sample: peripheral blood. The chain employs TRBV5-6 and TRBJ1-1, with a weak D call TRBD1 (6 bases). The clonotype was recovered from a woman aged 70 to 79 with acute or convalescent COVID-19. DNA for the CDR3: TGTGCCAGCAGCTTGGAAGGGACAAACACTGAAGCTTTCTTT. It yields the protein CASSLEGTNTEAFF.